This T cell receptor (beta chain) appears in the sequencing data of a study of cytomegalovirus exposure and HLA in healthy donors. The PCR used 60 Vbeta and 13 Jbeta primers. TCRdb's table, derived via immunoSEQ multiplex PCR, lists solely in-frame clones and lacks some. Found here are 55,000 to 85,000 clones, roughly 78% of them singletons; the top ten hold roughly an eighth. Germline lookup yields CDR1 SQVTM and CDR2 ANQGSEA. The CDR3 loop spans 14 amino acids. Trimming shortened V by 0 bases and J by 3 bases, and 12 bases separated the two germline ends. Source material: PBMCs. The chain couples TRBV29-1 to TRBJ2-7; D is possibly TRBD2 (6 bases). The receptor was isolated from a woman aged 40 to 55 in good health and CMV-seropositive. The DNA for the CDR3 is TGCAGCGTTGAAGATATCGAGGGAGGCTACGAGCAGTACTTC. Translated: CSVEDIEGGYEQYF.